This T cell receptor beta chain was retrieved from a study of early T cells in non-severe SARS-CoV-2 infection. Looking at the study overall: Whole-blood bulk RNA, unsorted, was sequenced, and chains were unpaired.

In its sample, this clonotype was seen many times. Antigen unknown. Germline CDR1 reads DFQATT; CDR2 reads SNEGSKA (reference sequence). This CDR3 spans 13 amino acids. V was pared by 6 bases and J by 0 bases, with 12 bases between. Study observations and caveats: Matches to VDJdb favored anti-spike CD8 responses and missed private and CD4 specificities.

From the 5' RACE reads, TCRdb called clonotypes with MiXCR, one entry per CDR3 protein. Counted here are approximately 45,000 distinct CDR3 sequences, roughly 7.1% occurring once; the ten biggest clones make up around 4.5%. The sequencing input was whole blood. The clonotype comes from an adult who was a healthcare worker with PCR-confirmed SARS-CoV-2 infection or an uninfected control (not recorded which). The chain couples TRBV20-1 to TRBJ2-7, with a weak D call TRBD1 (6 bases). DNA of the CDR3: TGCAGTGCACGGACAGACCTCTCCTACGAGCAGTACTTC. This encodes CSARTDLSYEQYF.